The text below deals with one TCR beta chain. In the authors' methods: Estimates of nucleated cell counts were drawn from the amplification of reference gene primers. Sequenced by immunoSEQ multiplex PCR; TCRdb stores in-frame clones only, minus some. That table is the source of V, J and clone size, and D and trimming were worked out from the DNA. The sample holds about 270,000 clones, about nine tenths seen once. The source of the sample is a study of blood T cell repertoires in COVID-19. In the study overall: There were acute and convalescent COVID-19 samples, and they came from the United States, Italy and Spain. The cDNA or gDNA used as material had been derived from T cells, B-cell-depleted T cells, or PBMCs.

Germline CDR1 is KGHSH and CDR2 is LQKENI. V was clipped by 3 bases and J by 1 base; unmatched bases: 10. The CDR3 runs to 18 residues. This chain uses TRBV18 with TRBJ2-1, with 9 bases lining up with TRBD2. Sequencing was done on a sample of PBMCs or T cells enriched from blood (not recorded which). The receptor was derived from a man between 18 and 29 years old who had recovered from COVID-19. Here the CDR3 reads CASSPPRGSGSSYNEQFF. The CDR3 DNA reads TGTGCCAGCTCACCCCCACGAGGTAGCGGGAGTTCCTACAATGAGCAGTTCTTC.